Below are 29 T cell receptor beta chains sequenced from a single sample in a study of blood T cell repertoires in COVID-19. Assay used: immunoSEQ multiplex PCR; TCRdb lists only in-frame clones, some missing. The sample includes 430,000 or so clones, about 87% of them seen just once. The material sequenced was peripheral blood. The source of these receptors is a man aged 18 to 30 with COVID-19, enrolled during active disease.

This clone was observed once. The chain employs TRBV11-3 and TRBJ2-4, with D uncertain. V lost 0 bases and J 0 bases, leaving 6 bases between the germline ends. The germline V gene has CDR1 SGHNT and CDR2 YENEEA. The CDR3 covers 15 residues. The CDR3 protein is CASSLDGPAKNIQYF. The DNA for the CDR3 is TGTGCCAGCAGCTTAGATGGCCCAGCCAAAAACATTCAGTACTTC.

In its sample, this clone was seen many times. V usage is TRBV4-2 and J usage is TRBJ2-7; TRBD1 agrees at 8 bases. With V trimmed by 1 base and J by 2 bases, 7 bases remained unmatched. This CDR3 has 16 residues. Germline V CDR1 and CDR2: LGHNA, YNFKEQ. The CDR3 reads CASSQGGLDRAYEQYF. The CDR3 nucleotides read TGTGCCAGCAGCCAAGGGGGATTGGACAGGGCCTACGAGCAGTACTTC.

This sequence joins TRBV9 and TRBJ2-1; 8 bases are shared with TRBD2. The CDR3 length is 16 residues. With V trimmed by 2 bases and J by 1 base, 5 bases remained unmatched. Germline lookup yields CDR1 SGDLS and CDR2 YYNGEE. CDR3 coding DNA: TGTGCCAGCAGCGTTATGAGCGGGGGTTCCTACAATGAGCAGTTCTTC. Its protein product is CASSVMSGGSYNEQFF.

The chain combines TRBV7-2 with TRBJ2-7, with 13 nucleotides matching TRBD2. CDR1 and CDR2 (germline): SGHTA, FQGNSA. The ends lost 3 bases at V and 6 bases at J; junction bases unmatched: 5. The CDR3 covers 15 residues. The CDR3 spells CASSFVTSGGSEQYF. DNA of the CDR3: TGTGCCAGCAGCTTCGTGACTAGCGGGGGGTCCGAGCAGTACTTC.

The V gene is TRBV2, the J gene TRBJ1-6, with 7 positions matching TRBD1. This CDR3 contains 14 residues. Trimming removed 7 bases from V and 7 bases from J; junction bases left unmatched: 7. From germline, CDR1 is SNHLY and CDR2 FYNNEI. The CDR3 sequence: CASKDRVGNSPLHF. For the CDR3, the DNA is TGTGCCAGCAAAGACAGGGTAGGGAATTCACCCCTCCACTTT.

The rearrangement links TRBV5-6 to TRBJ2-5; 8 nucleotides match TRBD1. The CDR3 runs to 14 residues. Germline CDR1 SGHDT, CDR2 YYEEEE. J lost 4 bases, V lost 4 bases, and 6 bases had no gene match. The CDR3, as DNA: TGTGCCAGCAGCCTACGGACAGGGATAGAGACCCAGTACTTC. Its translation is CASSLRTGIETQYF.

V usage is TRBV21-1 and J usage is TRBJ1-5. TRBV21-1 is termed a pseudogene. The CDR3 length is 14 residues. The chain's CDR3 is CASNRGSPNQPQHF. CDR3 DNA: TGTGCCAGCAACCGAGGGAGCCCCAATCAGCCCCAGCATTTT.

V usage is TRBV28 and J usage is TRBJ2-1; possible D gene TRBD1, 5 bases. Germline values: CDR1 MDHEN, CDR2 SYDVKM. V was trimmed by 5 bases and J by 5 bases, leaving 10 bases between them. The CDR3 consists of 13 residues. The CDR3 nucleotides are TGTGCCAGCAGTAGACAGATAAACAATGAGCAGTTCTTC. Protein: CASSRQINNEQFF.

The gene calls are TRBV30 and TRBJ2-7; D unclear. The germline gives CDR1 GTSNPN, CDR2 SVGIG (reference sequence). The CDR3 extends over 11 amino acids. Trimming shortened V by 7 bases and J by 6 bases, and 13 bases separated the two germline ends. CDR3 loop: CASPRVLEQYF. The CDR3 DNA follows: TGTGCCTCCCCCCGAGTCCTCGAGCAGTACTTC. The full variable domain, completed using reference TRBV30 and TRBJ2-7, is SQTIHQWPATLVQPVGSPLSLECTVEGTSNPNLYWYRQAAGRGLQLLFYSVGIGQISSEVPQNLSASRPQDRQFILSSKKLLLSDSGFYLCASPRVLEQYFGPGTRLTVT.

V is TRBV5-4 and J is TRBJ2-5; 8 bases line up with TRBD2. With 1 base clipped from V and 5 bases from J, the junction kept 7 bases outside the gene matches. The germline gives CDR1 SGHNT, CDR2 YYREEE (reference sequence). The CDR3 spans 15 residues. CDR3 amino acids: CASSLIRGGVETQYF. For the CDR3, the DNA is TGTGCCAGCAGCTTGATCCGGGGGGGAGTGGAGACCCAGTACTTC.

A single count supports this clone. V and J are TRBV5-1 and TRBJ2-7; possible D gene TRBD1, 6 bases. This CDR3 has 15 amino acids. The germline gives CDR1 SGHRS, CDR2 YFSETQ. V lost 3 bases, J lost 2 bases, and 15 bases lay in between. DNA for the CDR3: TGCGCCAGCAGCTCCAAGGGGACATCACCCTACGAGCAGTACTTC. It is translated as CASSSKGTSPYEQYF. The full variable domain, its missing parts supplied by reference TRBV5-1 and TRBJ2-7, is KAGVTQTPRYLIKTRGQQVTLSCSPISGHRSVSWYQQTPGQGLQFLFEYFSETQRNKGNFPGRFSGRQFSNSRSEMNVSTLELGDSALYLCASSSKGTSPYEQYFGPGTRLTVT.

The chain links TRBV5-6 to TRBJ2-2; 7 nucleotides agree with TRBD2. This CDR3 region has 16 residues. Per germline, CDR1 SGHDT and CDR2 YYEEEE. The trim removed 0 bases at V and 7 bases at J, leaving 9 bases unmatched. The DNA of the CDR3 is TGTGCCAGCAGCTTGGGTAGCGGGCCAATGGGCGGGGAGCTGTTTTTT. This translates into CASSLGSGPMGGELFF. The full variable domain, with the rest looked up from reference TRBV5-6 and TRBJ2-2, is DAGVTQSPTHLIKTRGQQVTLRCSPKSGHDTVSWYQQALGQGPQFIFQYYEEEERQRGNFPDRFSGHQFPNYSSELNVNALLLGDSALYLCASSLGSGPMGGELFFGEGSRLTVL.

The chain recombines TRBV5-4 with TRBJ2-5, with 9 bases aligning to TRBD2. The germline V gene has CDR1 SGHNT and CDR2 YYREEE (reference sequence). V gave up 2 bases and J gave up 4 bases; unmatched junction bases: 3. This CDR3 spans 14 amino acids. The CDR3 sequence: CASSFSSGGETQYF. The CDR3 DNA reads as TGTGCCAGCAGCTTCAGTAGCGGGGGAGAGACCCAGTACTTC.

CDR3 sequence reads: CASSLDQDTEAFF. In DNA form, the CDR3 reads TGTGCCAGCAGCTTAGATCAGGACACTGAAGCTTTCTTT. This chain uses TRBV7-9 with TRBJ1-1; no firm D call. Trimming stripped 1 base from V and 3 bases from J, with 6 bases between. CDR1 SEHNR and CDR2 FQNEAQ come from the germline V gene (reference sequence). CDR3 length: 13 residues.

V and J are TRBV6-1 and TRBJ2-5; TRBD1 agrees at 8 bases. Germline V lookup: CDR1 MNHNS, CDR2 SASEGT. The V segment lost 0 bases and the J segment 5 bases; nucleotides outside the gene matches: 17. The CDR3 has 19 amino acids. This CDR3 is CASSEADLSRQGIRETQYF. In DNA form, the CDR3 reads TGTGCCAGCAGTGAAGCGGATCTCTCGAGACAGGGGATTAGGGAGACCCAGTACTTC.

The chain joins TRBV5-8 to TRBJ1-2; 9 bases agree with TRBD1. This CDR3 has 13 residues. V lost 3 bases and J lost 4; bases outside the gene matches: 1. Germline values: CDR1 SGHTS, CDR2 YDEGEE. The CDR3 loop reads CASSSGQGYGYTF. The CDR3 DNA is TGTGCCAGCAGCTCGGGACAGGGCTATGGCTACACCTTC. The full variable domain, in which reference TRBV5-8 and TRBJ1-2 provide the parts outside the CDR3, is EAGVTQSPTHLIKTRGQQATLRCSPISGHTSVYWYQQALGLGLQFLLWYDEGEERNRGNFPPRFSGRQFPNYSSELNVNALELEDSALYLCASSSGQGYGYTFGSGTRLTVV.

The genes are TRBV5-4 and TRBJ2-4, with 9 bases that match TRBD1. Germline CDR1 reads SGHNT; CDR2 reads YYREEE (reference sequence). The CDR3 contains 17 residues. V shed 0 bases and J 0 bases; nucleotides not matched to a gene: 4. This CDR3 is CASSLVGQGLAKNIQYF. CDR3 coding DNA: TGTGCCAGCAGCTTGGTAGGACAGGGGCTAGCCAAAAACATTCAGTACTTC.

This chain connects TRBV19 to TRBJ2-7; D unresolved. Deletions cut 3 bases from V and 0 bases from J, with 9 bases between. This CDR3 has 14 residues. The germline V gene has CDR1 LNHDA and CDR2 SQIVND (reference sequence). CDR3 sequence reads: CASSIGLNSYEQYF. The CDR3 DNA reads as TGTGCCAGTAGTATTGGGCTGAACTCCTACGAGCAGTACTTC.

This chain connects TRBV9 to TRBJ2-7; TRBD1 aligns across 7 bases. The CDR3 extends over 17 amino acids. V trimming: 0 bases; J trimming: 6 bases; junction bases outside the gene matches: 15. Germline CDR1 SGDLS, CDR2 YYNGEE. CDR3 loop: CASSVGKVRGPLREQYF. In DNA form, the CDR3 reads TGTGCCAGCAGCGTAGGGAAGGTGAGGGGGCCACTTCGCGAGCAGTACTTC. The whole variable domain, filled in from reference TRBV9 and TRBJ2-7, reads DSGVTQTPKHLITATGQRVTLRCSPRSGDLSVYWYQQSLDQGLQFLIQYYNGEERAKGNILERFSAQQFPDLHSELNLSSLELGDSALYFCASSVGKVRGPLREQYFGPGTRLTVT.

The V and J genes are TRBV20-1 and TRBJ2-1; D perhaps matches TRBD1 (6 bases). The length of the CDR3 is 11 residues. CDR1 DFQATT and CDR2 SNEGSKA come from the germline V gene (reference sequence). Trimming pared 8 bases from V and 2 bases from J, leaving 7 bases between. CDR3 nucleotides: TGCAGTTGGGGGCCCTACAATGAGCAGTTCTTC. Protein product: CSWGPYNEQFF.

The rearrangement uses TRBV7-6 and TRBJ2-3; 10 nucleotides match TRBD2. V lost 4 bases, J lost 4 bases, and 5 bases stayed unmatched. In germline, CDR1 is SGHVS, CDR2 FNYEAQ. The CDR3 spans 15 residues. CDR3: CASSSTGLAADTQYF. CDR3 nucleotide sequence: TGTGCCAGCAGCTCTACCGGACTAGCGGCAGATACGCAGTATTTT.

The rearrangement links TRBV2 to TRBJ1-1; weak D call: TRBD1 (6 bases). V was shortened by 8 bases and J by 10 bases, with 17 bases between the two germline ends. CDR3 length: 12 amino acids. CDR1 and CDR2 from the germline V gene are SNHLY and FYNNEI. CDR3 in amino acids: CASEAGEWRAFF. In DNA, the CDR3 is TGTGCCAGCGAAGCAGGGGAGTGGCGAGCTTTCTTT. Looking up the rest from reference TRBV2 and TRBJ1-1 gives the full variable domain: EPEVTQTPSHQVTQMGQEVILRCVPISNHLYFYWYRQILGQKVEFLVSFYNNEISEKSEIFDDQFSVERPDGSNFTLKIRSTKLEDSAMYFCASEAGEWRAFFGQGTRLTVV.

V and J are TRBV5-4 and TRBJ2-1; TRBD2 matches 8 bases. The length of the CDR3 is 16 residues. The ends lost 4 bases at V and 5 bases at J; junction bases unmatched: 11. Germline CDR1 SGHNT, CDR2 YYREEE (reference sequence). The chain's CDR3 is CASSPSRTSGNNEQFF. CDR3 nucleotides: TGTGCCAGCAGCCCATCTCGAACTAGCGGTAACAATGAGCAGTTCTTC. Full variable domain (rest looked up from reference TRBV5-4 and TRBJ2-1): ETGVTQSPTHLIKTRGQQVTLRCSSQSGHNTVSWYQQALGQGPQFIFQYYREEENGRGNFPPRFSGLQFPNYSSELNVNALELDDSALYLCASSPSRTSGNNEQFFGPGTRLTVL.

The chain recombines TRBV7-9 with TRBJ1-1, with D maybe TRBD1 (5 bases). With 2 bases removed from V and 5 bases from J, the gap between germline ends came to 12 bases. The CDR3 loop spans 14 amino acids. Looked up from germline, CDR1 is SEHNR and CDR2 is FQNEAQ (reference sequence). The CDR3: CASSLTRRGTEAFF. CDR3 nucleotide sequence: TGTGCCAGCAGCTTAACAAGAAGGGGTACTGAAGCTTTCTTT.

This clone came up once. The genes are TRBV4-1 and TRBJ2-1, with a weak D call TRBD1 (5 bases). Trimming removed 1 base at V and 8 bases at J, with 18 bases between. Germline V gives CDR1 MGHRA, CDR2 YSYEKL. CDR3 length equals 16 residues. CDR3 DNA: TGCGCCAGCAGCCAAGGGAAAACCAACTGGGGCGATGAGCAGTTCTTC. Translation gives CASSQGKTNWGDEQFF.

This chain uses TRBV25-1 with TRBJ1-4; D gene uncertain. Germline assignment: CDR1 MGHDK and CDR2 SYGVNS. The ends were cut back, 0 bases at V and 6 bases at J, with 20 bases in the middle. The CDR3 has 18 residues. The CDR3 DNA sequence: TGTGCCAGCAGTGAATATTCCAATCCGGGTCCAAAGCATGAAAAACTGTTTTTT. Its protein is CASSEYSNPGPKHEKLFF. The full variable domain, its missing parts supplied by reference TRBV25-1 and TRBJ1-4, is EADIYQTPRYLVIGTGKKITLECSQTMGHDKMYWYQQDPGMELHLIHYSYGVNSTEKGDLSSESTVSRIRTEHFPLTLESARPSHTSQYLCASSEYSNPGPKHEKLFFGSGTQLSVL.

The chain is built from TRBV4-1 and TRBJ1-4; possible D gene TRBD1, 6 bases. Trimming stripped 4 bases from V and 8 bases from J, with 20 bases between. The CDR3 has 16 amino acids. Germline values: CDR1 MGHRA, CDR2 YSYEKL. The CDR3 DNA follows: TGCGCCAGCAGCCCTGACACTGGGAGGGGGGAGGAAAAACTGTTTTTT. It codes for CASSPDTGRGEEKLFF.

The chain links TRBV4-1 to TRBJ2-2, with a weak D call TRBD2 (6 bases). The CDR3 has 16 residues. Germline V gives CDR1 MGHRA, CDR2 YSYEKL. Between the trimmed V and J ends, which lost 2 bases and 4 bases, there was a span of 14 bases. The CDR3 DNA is TGCGCCAGCAGCCAAAATGTCGGGGGTAGCACCGGGGAGCTGTTTTTT. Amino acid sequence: CASSQNVGGSTGELFF.

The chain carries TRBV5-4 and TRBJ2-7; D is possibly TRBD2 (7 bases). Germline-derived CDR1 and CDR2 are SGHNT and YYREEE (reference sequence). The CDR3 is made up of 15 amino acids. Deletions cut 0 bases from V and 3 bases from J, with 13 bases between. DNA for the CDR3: TGTGCCAGCAGCTTGGGGGGGGGCCGGGGCTACGAGCAGTACTTC. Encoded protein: CASSLGGGRGYEQYF. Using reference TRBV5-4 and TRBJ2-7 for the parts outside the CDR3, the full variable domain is ETGVTQSPTHLIKTRGQQVTLRCSSQSGHNTVSWYQQALGQGPQFIFQYYREEENGRGNFPPRFSGLQFPNYSSELNVNALELDDSALYLCASSLGGGRGYEQYFGPGTRLTVT.